The present TCR beta chain was sequenced within a study of blood T cell repertoires in COVID-19. This CDR3 has 13 residues. V lost 0 bases, J lost 7 bases, and 10 bases lay in between. Germline V gene lookup returns CDR1 SGHAT and CDR2 FQNNGV. Repertoires were generated with immunoSEQ multiplex PCR, while TCRdb's copy carries only in-frame clones and drops some. The sample lists 200,000 to 250,000 clones, 75% to 90% occurring once. The rearrangement uses TRBV11-2 and TRBJ2-7; D possibly corresponds to TRBD2 (5 bases). The receptor's source is a woman younger than 30 in a cohort exposed to, infected with or recovered from COVID-19 (not recorded which). What was sequenced was PBMCs or T cells enriched from blood (not recorded which). The CDR3, as DNA: TGTGCCAGCAGCTTAGAGGCGGACTGGGAGCAGTACTTC. Protein sequence: CASSLEADWEQYF.